Described below is a single T cell receptor (beta chain) sequence and its context. The table lists this clonotype with many counts. Its antigen remains unidentified. No clone much larger than this one lies a single base away; base qualities are absent. The data belong to a study of response to subunit inactivated influenza vaccine (dated by TCRdb to 2017 to 2018). For the study in its entirety: The study used deep quantitative T cell receptor repertoire profiling to track responses to a trivalent subunit inactivated influenza vaccine. The research as a whole found: The authors suggested that each seasonal influenza vaccination may recruit only a limited number of new T cells.

The time point label of this sample denotes: 45 days after influenza vaccine administration. The germline V gene specifies LGHNA as CDR1 and YSLEER as CDR2. The V end gives up 4 bases and the J end 8 bases, leaving 3 bases in the junction not matched to a gene. Its CDR3 holds 14 amino acids, cysteine through phenylalanine. Only CDR3 DNA is held: 42 bases, read in frame from base 1. To prepare the library, RT-PCR was applied. For sequencing, an Illumina HiSeq 2500 was employed. TCRdb reran the public reads through fastp at Q25 and MiXCR, keeping productive beta chains. Each record represents a unique CDR3 protein, reported with the most common genes and DNA among its rows. This sample comprises a few hundred thousand distinct CDR3 sequences, about a tenth of them detected only once. Clones ranked in the top ten supply approximately 12% of the sample.

The sequenced sample was PBMCs from blood, obtained 40 to 50 days after vaccination. Rearrangement joined TRBV4-3 to TRBJ1-6, and 9 bases in between align with TRBD1. The sequence was collected from a man aged 45-65 years who received an inactivated influenza vaccine. Donor details come from another sample of the same person, matched by shared clones. The nucleotide sequence reads TGCGCCAGCAGCCTACAGGGGGCTCATTCACCCCTCCACTTT. It encodes CASSLQGAHSPLHF.